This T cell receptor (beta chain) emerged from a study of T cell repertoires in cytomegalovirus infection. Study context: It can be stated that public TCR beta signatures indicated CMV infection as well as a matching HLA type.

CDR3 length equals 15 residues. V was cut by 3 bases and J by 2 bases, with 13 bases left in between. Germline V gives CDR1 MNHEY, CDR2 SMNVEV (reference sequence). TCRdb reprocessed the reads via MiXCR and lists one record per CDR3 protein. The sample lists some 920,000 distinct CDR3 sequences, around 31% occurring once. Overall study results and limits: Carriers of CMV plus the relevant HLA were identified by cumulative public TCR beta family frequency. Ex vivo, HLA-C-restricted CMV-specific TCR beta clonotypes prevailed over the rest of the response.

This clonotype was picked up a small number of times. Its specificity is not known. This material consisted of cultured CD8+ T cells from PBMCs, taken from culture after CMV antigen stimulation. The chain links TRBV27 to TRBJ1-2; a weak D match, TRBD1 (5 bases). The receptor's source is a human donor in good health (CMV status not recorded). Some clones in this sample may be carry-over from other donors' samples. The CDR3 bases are TGTGCCAGCAGTTTTTTTAGGGGCAAGAACTATGGCTACACCTTC. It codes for CASSFFRGKNYGYTF.